This TCR beta chain was obtained from a study of cytomegalovirus exposure and HLA in healthy donors. For the study at large: Around 85 million unique TCR sequences came from HLA-typed donors in an early release. Findings and limits, study-wide: On later analysis, the bulk of CMV-associated TCR beta chains appeared to be HLA-restricted. Sequencing probably produced one cluster of sequence variants that were highly shared.

To note about this clone: Its antigen is undetermined.

Researchers ran the PCR with 60 Vbeta and 13 Jbeta primers. Measured with immunoSEQ multiplex PCR; TCRdb has only the in-frame clones, and not every one. The table lists 150,000 to 200,000 clones, about three quarters of them singletons. There are 14 residues in the CDR3. Germline-derived CDR1 and CDR2 are MNHEY and SMNVEV (reference sequence). The germline V and J ends were trimmed by 4 bases and 4 bases, with 13 bases remaining between them. Donors showed nominal health when sampled, although they likely had unrecorded immune exposures. Sequencing was carried out using PBMCs. The gene calls are TRBV27 and TRBJ1-1; D is perhaps TRBD1 (6 bases). This clonotype was obtained from a female donor in good health and CMV-seronegative. CDR3 nucleotides: TGTGCCAGCAGTTCGAACAGGGTCCCCACTGAAGCTTTCTTT. This gives the protein CASSSNRVPTEAFF.